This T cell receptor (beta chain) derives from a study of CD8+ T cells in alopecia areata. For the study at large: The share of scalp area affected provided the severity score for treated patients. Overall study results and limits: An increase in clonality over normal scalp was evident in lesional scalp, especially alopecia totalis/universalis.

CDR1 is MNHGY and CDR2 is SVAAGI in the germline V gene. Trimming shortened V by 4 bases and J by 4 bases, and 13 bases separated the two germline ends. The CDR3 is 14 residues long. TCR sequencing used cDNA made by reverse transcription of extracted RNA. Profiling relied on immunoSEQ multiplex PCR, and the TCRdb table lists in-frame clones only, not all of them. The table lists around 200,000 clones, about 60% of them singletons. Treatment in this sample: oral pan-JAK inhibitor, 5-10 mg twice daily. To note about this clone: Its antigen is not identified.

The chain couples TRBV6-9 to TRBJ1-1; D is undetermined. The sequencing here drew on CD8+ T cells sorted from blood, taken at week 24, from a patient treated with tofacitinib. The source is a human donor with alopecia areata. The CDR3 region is CASSSVIPFTEAFF. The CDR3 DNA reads TGTGCCAGCAGTTCGGTGATCCCTTTCACTGAAGCTTTCTTT.